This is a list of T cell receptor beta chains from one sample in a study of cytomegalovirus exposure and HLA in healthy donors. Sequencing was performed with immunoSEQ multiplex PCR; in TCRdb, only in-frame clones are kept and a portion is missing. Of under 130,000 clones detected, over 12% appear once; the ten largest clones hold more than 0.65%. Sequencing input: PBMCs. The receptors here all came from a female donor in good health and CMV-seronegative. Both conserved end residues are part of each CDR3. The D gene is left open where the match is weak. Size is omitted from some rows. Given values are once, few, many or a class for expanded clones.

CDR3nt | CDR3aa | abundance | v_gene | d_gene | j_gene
TGCGCCAGCACTCTGGAGACCCCCTACAATGAGCAGTTCTTC | CASTLETPYNEQFF | few | TRBV10-2 | . | TRBJ2-1
TGTGCCAGCAGCGTAGATAGTGGGGCAGACTATGGCTACACCTTC | CASSVDSGADYGYTF | . | TRBV9 | . | TRBJ1-2
TGTGCCAGCAGCTTAGATATGCAGGGTAAAGCTTTCTTT | CASSLDMQGKAFF | few | TRBV7-8 | . | TRBJ1-1
TGCAGCGTTCGACGGACACGCACTGAAGCTTTCTTT | CSVRRTRTEAFF | few | TRBV29-1 | . | TRBJ1-1
TGTGCCAGCAGCTTAGTTGTGGGGGGAGAGACCCAGTACTTC | CASSLVVGGETQYF | few | TRBV7-2 | . | TRBJ2-5
TGTGCCAGCAGCTTAGATCGACCAACTAGCGGGGGGGCCGACGGGGAGCTGTTTTTT | CASSLDRPTSGGADGELFF | . | TRBV7-2 | TRBD2 | TRBJ2-2
TGCGCCAGCAGCCAAATCGGGACCGCGGGGAATGAAAAACTGTTTTTT | CASSQIGTAGNEKLFF | few | TRBV4-3 | . | TRBJ1-4
TGTGCCAGCAGCCGAGGACTAGCGGGAGCGGGGTCCTACGAGCAGTACTTC | CASSRGLAGAGSYEQYF | . | TRBV7-2 | TRBD2 | TRBJ2-7
TGCGCCAGCAGCTTGGGACAGCCCTCGAATGAGCAGTTCTTC | CASSLGQPSNEQFF | few | TRBV5-1 | . | TRBJ2-1
TGCGCCAGCAGCCAAGGGGCGGGGGAGACCCAGTACTTC | CASSQGAGETQYF | . | TRBV4-3 | . | TRBJ2-5
TGTGCCAGCAGCTCCCCAAGGGAGCTAGCGTCGACCTACGAGCAGTACTTC | CASSSPRELASTYEQYF | . | TRBV9 | . | TRBJ2-7
TGTGCCTGGAGTGAACTAGCGGGACCAAACGAGCAGTACTTC | CAWSELAGPNEQYF | few | TRBV30 | TRBD2 | TRBJ2-7
TGTGCCAGCAAATTAGCGGGGTGGGCCTACAATGAGCAGTTCTTC | CASKLAGWAYNEQFF | . | TRBV27 | TRBD2 | TRBJ2-1
TGTGCCAGCAGCTTAGCCGCTAGCGGGCTCTACGAGCAGTACTTC | CASSLAASGLYEQYF | . | TRBV7-6 | TRBD2 | TRBJ2-7
TGTGCCAGCAGCGCCACGGGGAATAATTCACCCCTCCACTTT | CASSATGNNSPLHF | few | TRBV9 | . | TRBJ1-6
TGCGCCAGCAGCCCCGTTCCAGGGGGCGCGGAGACCCAGTACTTC | CASSPVPGGAETQYF | few | TRBV5-1 | TRBD1 | TRBJ2-5
TGTGCCAGTAGTGCCACCAGGGAAGAGACCCAGTACTTC | CASSATREETQYF | few | TRBV19 | . | TRBJ2-5
TGTGCCAGCATGCGGGGGTTTGGGTTGGAAAAACTGTTTTTT | CASMRGFGLEKLFF | few | TRBV6-1 | . | TRBJ1-4